The sequence of this T cell receptor beta chain was determined in a study of CD8+ T cells in alopecia areata. The sample's treatment: oral pan-JAK inhibitor, 5-10 mg twice daily. With V trimmed by 10 bases and J by 6 bases, 17 bases remained unmatched. Looked up from germline, CDR1 is SNHLY and CDR2 is FYNNEI. This CDR3 is built from 16 residues. Extraction and reverse transcription of RNA yielded cDNA as the sequencing template. Clones were sequenced by immunoSEQ multiplex PCR, and TCRdb holds only the in-frame ones, with some missing. Of roughly 100,000 clones in the sample, roughly three fifths were seen once.

The sequencing used CD8+ T cells sorted from blood, collected between weeks 55 and 70, from a patient treated with tofacitinib. This TCR derives from a human donor with alopecia areata. This chain joins TRBV2 and TRBJ2-2; TRBD2 aligns across 7 bases. The CDR3 loop reads CATRAGGLGRSGELFF. DNA of the CDR3: TGTGCCACCCGAGCCGGGGGGTTAGGGAGGTCCGGGGAGCTGTTTTTT.